This T cell receptor beta chain was recorded in a study of OX40 agonist ivuxolimab in advanced cancers. Whole-study context: In this trial design, patients received ivuxolimab intravenously at 0.01 to 10 mg/kg every 2 weeks. Prior anti-PD-1, anti-PD-L1 or anti-CTLA-4 therapy was allowed; 40% to 50% had some. Notes on the study in general: CD4+ T cells averaged fewer expanded clones than CD8+ T cells.

Produced via immunoSEQ multiplex PCR; TCRdb's table is partial and in-frame only. The table shows about 52,000 clones, with 85% to 90% occurring only once. V was pared by 1 base and J by 5 bases, with 14 bases between. This CDR3 is built from 15 residues. The germline V gene has CDR1 SNHLY and CDR2 FYNNEI. On this clone: What it binds is not known.

This rearrangement joins TRBV2 to TRBJ2-5, with no clear D. The sequencing used CD4+ or CD8+ T cells sorted from blood, collected in a trial of the OX40 agonist ivuxolimab. The TCR sequence derives from an adult with an advanced solid tumor such as melanoma, head and neck, liver or kidney cancer. The CDR3 DNA is TGTGCCAGCAGTGAAGTCGGCCATCCAAGGGAGACCCAGTACTTC. Its protein product is CASSEVGHPRETQYF.